A single sample is the source of the 4 T cell receptor beta chains below, sequenced in a study of CD8 T cells in Susac syndrome (dated by TCRdb to the late 2010s). Libraries were prepared through the immunoSEQ multiplex PCR assay. RNA was extracted with the RNeasy kit and roughly 0.5 to 1 ug was reverse transcribed using random hexamers. TCRdb trimmed the raw reads at Q25, called clones with MiXCR and kept productive beta chains. Every distinct CDR3 protein forms one entry, paired with its most common genes and DNA. The sample has about 280,000 distinct CDR3 sequences on record, around 84% of them singletons. The biggest ten clones account for approximately 0.11% of the sample. The sequenced sample consisted of CD8+ T cells from PBMCs. The source of these receptors is a human donor with multiple sclerosis.

The chain combines TRBV3-1 with TRBJ2-2; D remains ambiguous. Trimming removed 0 bases at V and 1 base at J, with 9 bases between. The germline V gene has CDR1 LGHDT and CDR2 YNNKEL (reference sequence). The CDR3 spans 16 residues. The CDR3 region is CASSQDRRVNTGELFF. In DNA form, the CDR3 reads TGTGCCAGCAGCCAAGATAGGCGCGTGAACACCGGGGAGCTGTTTTTT.

This clonotype came up a few times. V is TRBV6-5 and J is TRBJ2-1; tentative D call: TRBD2 (5 bases). CDR1 is MNHEY, CDR2 SVGAGI, per germline. This CDR3 is 13 amino acids long. V lost 5 bases, J lost 4 bases, and 9 bases lay in between. This CDR3 is CASSTSWYNEQFF. The CDR3 DNA is TGTGCCAGCAGTACTAGTTGGTACAATGAGCAGTTCTTC.

The V gene is TRBV7-9, the J gene TRBJ2-1, with 14 bases identical to TRBD2. J was trimmed by 3 bases and V by 7 bases; bases with no gene match: 8. Germline V gene sequence: CDR1 SEHNR, CDR2 FQNEAQ (reference sequence). The CDR3 runs to 17 residues. The CDR3: CASILGLAGESYNEQFF. The CDR3 DNA reads as TGTGCCAGCATCTTGGGACTAGCGGGAGAAAGCTACAATGAGCAGTTCTTC.

V gene TRBV29-1 combines with J gene TRBJ1-3; D is unclear. Trimming stripped 4 bases from V and 0 bases from J, with 10 bases between. The CDR3 covers 14 residues. CDR1 SQVTM and CDR2 ANQGSEA come from the germline V gene. In DNA, the CDR3 is TGCAGCGTTGTACCGGGAGGCTCTGGAAACACCATATATTTT. Protein sequence: CSVVPGGSGNTIYF.